One and the same sample provided the 21 T cell receptor beta chains below, sequenced in a study of PD-1 blockade in classical Hodgkin lymphoma. The assay was immunoSEQ multiplex PCR, and TCRdb's table has in-frame clones only and misses some. The sample gives roughly 7,500 clones, 60% of which show up once; 9.5% to 13% is in the top ten. The sample's time point: cycle 4 day 1 (C4D1), after less than 7 weeks of nivolumab. With no exception, relapse followed autologous stem cell transplantation in all patients, and brentuximab vedotin exposure varied. From thawed PBMCs, CD8+ T cells were isolated by magnetic negative selection. The material sequenced was CD8+ T cells from blood, taken before the fourth cycle of nivolumab. These receptors were obtained from a human donor with classical Hodgkin lymphoma.

This chain uses TRBV7-9 with TRBJ2-7; 8 bases align to TRBD1. Germline values: CDR1 SEHNR, CDR2 FQNEAQ (reference sequence). V dropped 3 bases and J dropped 5; count of bases not matched to a gene: 6. The CDR3 runs 14 residues. Here the CDR3 DNA reads TGTGCCAGCAGCTTGGGAACAGGGGGACACGAGCAGTACTTC. This encodes CASSLGTGGHEQYF.

The CDR3 reads CASSYNGQGNTEAFF. In DNA form, the CDR3 reads TGTGCCAGCAGTTACAATGGACAGGGAAACACTGAAGCTTTCTTT. V gene TRBV27 combines with J gene TRBJ1-1, with 8 bases identical to TRBD1. With 4 bases clipped from V and 2 bases from J, the junction kept 6 bases outside the gene matches. Looked up from germline, CDR1 is MNHEY and CDR2 is SMNVEV (reference sequence). This CDR3 spans 15 amino acids.

Only one count was recorded for this clone. V gene TRBV4-1 combines with J gene TRBJ2-3, with 13 nucleotides matching TRBD2. Germline-derived CDR1 and CDR2 are MGHRA and YSYEKL. The V gene end was trimmed by 4 bases and the J gene end by 6 bases; junction bases not matched to a gene: 4. This CDR3 comprises 15 residues. This CDR3 reads CASSRLAGGRDTQYF. DNA for the CDR3: TGCGCCAGCAGCCGACTAGCGGGAGGCCGGGATACGCAGTATTTT.

The V gene is TRBV27, the J gene TRBJ2-1; D not resolved. Germline V CDR1 and CDR2: MNHEY, SMNVEV (reference sequence). V was trimmed by 5 bases and J by 7 bases, leaving 12 bases between them. The CDR3 has 13 amino acids. The CDR3 sequence is CASSALDRNEQFF. CDR3 bases: TGTGCCAGCAGTGCTCTGGATCGGAATGAGCAGTTCTTC.

In this sample, this clone turned up a few times. The CDR3 sequence is CASSDGLYSYEQYF. CDR3 in DNA: TGTGCCAGCAGTGACGGGCTTTACTCCTACGAGCAGTACTTC. This sequence joins TRBV28 and TRBJ2-7; D call uncertain. V dropped 5 bases and J dropped 0 bases, with 11 bases sitting between them. CDR3 length equals 14 residues. Germline V gene data show CDR1 as MDHEN and CDR2 as SYDVKM.

This clone was found a few times. The chain recombines TRBV9 with TRBJ1-1; TRBD1 matches 7 bases. The length of the CDR3 is 15 residues. V was pared by 2 bases and J by 3 bases, with 7 bases of the junction left unmatched. Germline assignment: CDR1 SGDLS and CDR2 YYNGEE. CDR3 protein: CASSVSGTADTEAFF. The CDR3, as DNA: TGTGCCAGCAGCGTGTCCGGGACAGCGGACACTGAAGCTTTCTTT. Based on the CDR3 plus reference TRBV9 and TRBJ1-1, the full variable domain is DSGVTQTPKHLITATGQRVTLRCSPRSGDLSVYWYQQSLDQGLQFLIQYYNGEERAKGNILERFSAQQFPDLHSELNLSSLELGDSALYFCASSVSGTADTEAFFGQGTRLTVV.

This chain uses TRBV28 with TRBJ1-5, with TRBD1 as a possible D gene (6 bases). Trimming removed 6 bases from V and 7 bases from J, with 19 bases in between. Germline loops: CDR1 MDHEN, CDR2 SYDVKM. The CDR3 runs 15 residues. In DNA, the CDR3 is TGTGCCAGCAGCTCCGGGACACCAGCCAGGCAGCCCCAGCATTTT. Translating it yields CASSSGTPARQPQHF.

In its sample, this clone is medium-sized. The rearrangement uses TRBV28 and TRBJ1-5, with D hard to call. The V end lost 3 bases, the J end lost 3 bases, and 12 bases lay between the germline ends. Per germline, CDR1 MDHEN and CDR2 SYDVKM. This CDR3 region has 15 residues. In nucleotides, the CDR3 is TGTGCCAGCAGTTTGGAGGGAAGGAACAATCAGCCCCAGCATTTT. It translates to CASSLEGRNNQPQHF.

The chain couples TRBV6-1 to TRBJ2-2, with D tentatively TRBD2 (6 bases). Trimming shortened V by 8 bases and J by 6 bases, and 19 bases separated the two germline ends. CDR3 length: 15 amino acids. In germline, CDR1 is MNHNS, CDR2 SASEGT. In DNA, the CDR3 is TGTGCCAGCCTAGGAGTCGGGAGTAGTCCCGGGGAGCTGTTTTTT. This sequence encodes CASLGVGSSPGELFF.

This clone was counted only a few times. The CDR3 nucleotides read TGTGCCAGCAGCCCGAACGATGGGAACACTGAAGCTTTCTTT. Its translation: CASSPNDGNTEAFF. The V and J genes are TRBV5-5 and TRBJ1-1; D is unclear. The CDR3 consists of 14 residues. Deletions cut 4 bases from V and 1 base from J, with 11 bases between. Per germline, CDR1 SGHKS and CDR2 YYEKEE (reference sequence). Full variable domain (missing parts from reference TRBV5-5 and TRBJ1-1): DAGVTQSPTHLIKTRGQQVTLRCSPISGHKSVSWYQQVLGQGPQFIFQYYEKEERGRGNFPDRFSARQFPNYSSELNVNALLLGDSALYLCASSPNDGNTEAFFGQGTRLTVV.

The chain links TRBV11-2 to TRBJ2-1; D is perhaps TRBD2 (5 bases). This CDR3 has 12 amino acids. Trimming removed 1 base at V and 9 bases at J, with 7 bases between. In germline, CDR1 is SGHAT, CDR2 FQNNGV. The CDR3 nucleotides read TGTGCCAGCAGCTTAGGGGGAGCTGAGCAGTTCTTC. It is translated as CASSLGGAEQFF.

The chain couples TRBV28 to TRBJ2-3; D is uncertain. V was clipped by 2 bases and J by 5 bases, with 23 bases between them. The length of the CDR3 is 18 residues. Germline V gene sequence: CDR1 MDHEN, CDR2 SYDVKM. The CDR3 spells CASSLGFVGLEEGDTQYF. The CDR3 DNA follows: TGTGCCAGCAGTTTAGGTTTCGTGGGCCTCGAGGAAGGAGATACGCAGTATTTT.

The rearrangement joins TRBV6-5 to TRBJ1-2, with a tentative D call TRBD1 (6 bases). Germline V lookup: CDR1 MNHEY, CDR2 SVGAGI. The CDR3 loop spans 16 amino acids. V gave up 0 bases and J gave up 4 bases, with 15 bases separating them. CDR3 in amino acids: CASSYSYSPGAYGYTF. The CDR3 nucleotides are TGTGCCAGCAGTTACTCGTATAGTCCAGGGGCCTATGGCTACACCTTC.

The V gene is TRBV11-2, the J gene TRBJ2-7; possibly TRBD1 or TRBD2 for D (5 bases each). V was shortened by 4 bases and J by 0 bases, with 7 bases between the two germline ends. CDR1 SGHAT and CDR2 FQNNGV come from the germline V gene. The CDR3 runs 13 residues. The CDR3 DNA follows: TGTGCCAGCAGCTCCGGGACCTCCTACGAGCAGTACTTC. The encoded protein is CASSSGTSYEQYF.

The chain has TRBV28 and TRBJ2-4; a weak D match, TRBD2 (5 bases). With 3 bases removed from V and 0 bases from J, the gap between germline ends came to 12 bases. Germline V gene data show CDR1 as MDHEN and CDR2 as SYDVKM. The CDR3 contains 16 residues. CDR3 protein: CASSFGIILAKNIQYF. The DNA for the CDR3 is TGTGCCAGCAGTTTCGGGATAATACTAGCCAAAAACATTCAGTACTTC.

The chain joins TRBV5-1 to TRBJ2-2; 9 positions agree with TRBD2. CDR1 and CDR2 from the germline V gene are SGHRS and YFSETQ. The CDR3 contains 18 residues. Trimming took 4 bases from V and 6 from J; bases not matched to a gene: 16. CDR3 DNA sequence: TGCGCCAGCAGCAGCATCCGGCGGGAGGGCCAGGTTGCCGGGGAGCTGTTTTTT. It yields the protein CASSSIRREGQVAGELFF.

The chain combines TRBV7-6 with TRBJ1-4; TRBD1 is a possible D gene (6 bases). With 4 bases removed from V and 3 bases from J, the gap between germline ends came to 15 bases. The CDR3 sequence is 16 residues long. Per the germline V gene, CDR1 is SGHVS and CDR2 is FNYEAQ. Here the CDR3 reads CASSSRGGPANEKLFF. The CDR3 DNA is TGTGCCAGCAGCTCCCGGGGGGGGCCGGCTAATGAAAAACTGTTTTTT.

The chain joins TRBV7-8 to TRBJ2-6, with D perhaps matching TRBD1 (6 bases). This CDR3 contains 19 residues. V lost 4 bases to trimming and J lost 1 base, with 20 bases between them. Germline V gene lookup returns CDR1 SGHVS and CDR2 FQNEAQ. The CDR3 sequence is CASSSEIAGVDSGANVLTF. The DNA for the CDR3 is TGTGCCAGCAGCTCCGAAATCGCAGGGGTCGATTCTGGGGCCAACGTCCTGACTTTC.

The chain recombines TRBV7-9 with TRBJ2-5; 7 bases align to TRBD1. Germline V gene lookup returns CDR1 SEHNR and CDR2 FQNEAQ (reference sequence). CDR3 length: 14 amino acids. The J segment lost 1 base and the V segment lost 6 bases, leaving 5 bases of the junction unmatched. CDR3 protein: CASRFGQAQETQYF. CDR3 DNA sequence: TGTGCCAGCAGATTTGGACAGGCCCAAGAGACCCAGTACTTC.

This clone is classed as medium-sized. The chain is built from TRBV27 and TRBJ1-2, with 7 bases identical to TRBD1. The germline CDR1 and CDR2 sequences are MNHEY and SMNVEV (reference sequence). Trimming removed 4 bases from V and 2 bases from J; junction bases left unmatched: 4. This CDR3 spans 14 amino acids. The CDR3: CASSSTQGNYGYTF. The DNA of the CDR3 is TGTGCCAGCAGTTCAACACAGGGGAACTATGGCTACACCTTC.

The genes are TRBV19 and TRBJ2-7, with 8 nucleotides matching TRBD2. The V segment lost 3 bases and the J segment 4 bases; nucleotides outside the gene matches: 2. Germline CDR1 and CDR2: LNHDA and SQIVND (reference sequence). The CDR3 consists of 13 residues. The CDR3 DNA follows: TGTGCCAGTAGTATTACTAGCGGATACGAGCAGTACTTC. It yields the protein CASSITSGYEQYF.